This note documents a single TCR beta chain sequence. What it binds is unknown. Trimming cost V 1 base and J 5 bases; bases outside gene matches: 1. Germline lookup yields CDR1 MGHRA and CDR2 YSYEKL. The CDR3 sequence is 13 residues long. This sample stems from a study of a mutant IDH1 vaccine in newly diagnosed glioma. Measured with immunoSEQ multiplex PCR; TCRdb has only the in-frame clones, and not every one. The sample holds about 50,000 clones; 85% to 95% are singletons and the top ten take roughly 2.4%. Time point described: week 35, safety follow-up. Every single dose of the vaccine, 300 ug of mutant IDH1 20-mer peptide, came with topical imiquimod.

The chain links TRBV4-1 to TRBJ2-7; TRBD1 matches at 8 bases. Sample: PBMCs, taken from a glioma patient whose treatment included an IDH1 peptide vaccine. The clonotype originates from a man aged 45 to 65 with glioma. CDR3 loop: CASSQGTGNEQYF. CDR3 in DNA: TGCGCCAGCAGCCAAGGGACAGGGAACGAGCAGTACTTC.